Following are 2 T cell receptor beta chains from one sample sequenced in a study of glioma-infiltrating T cells after dendritic cell vaccination (TCRdb year 2016). Explained via the paper, the time point label denotes: after dendritic cell vaccination, including at tumor progression/relapse. Library preparation was by the immunoSEQ multiplex PCR assay. The table comes from immuneACCESS by way of TCRdb, which keeps in-frame sequences with V and J called. Part of the clones is missing from these tables; in studies checked, under half for an unresolved V gene and the rest for unknown reasons. The sample contains more than 95,000 clones, about 90% of them found a single time. Over 2.5% of the sample goes to the ten largest clones. This sample comprised blood, obtained after dendritic cell vaccination. The receptor set was obtained from a human donor with glioblastoma.

The genes are TRBV12-1 and TRBJ2-3; TRBD1 reflects the table's D call only, with no check against the DNA. TRBV12-1 is noted as a pseudogene. The CDR3 sequence is 18 residues long. The CDR3 region is CASSPSGTGISCTDTQYF. In nucleotides, the CDR3 is TGTGCCAGCAGCCCATCCGGGACAGGGATTTCGTGCACAGATACGCAGTATTTT.

This sequence joins TRBV11-3 and TRBJ1-1; D call uncertain. From germline, CDR1 is SGHNT and CDR2 YENEEA. With 6 bases removed from V and 2 bases from J, the gap between germline ends came to 13 bases. The CDR3 extends over 14 amino acids. The CDR3 protein is CASRSSGLNTEAFF. DNA for the CDR3: TGTGCCAGCAGATCTAGCGGACTCAACACTGAAGCTTTCTTT.